The 21 T cell receptor beta chains presented below share a single source sample, sequenced in a study of T-cell reconstitution after alpha-beta-depleted transplantation in children. The TCRbeta library was prepared with unique molecular identifiers. MiXCR, run by TCRdb on the PCR reads, gives a single entry per CDR3 protein. This table has more than 500,000 distinct CDR3 sequences, more than 9.5% appearing once. The sequencing used PBMCs, mostly from graft donor cells, collected 180 days after TCRalphabeta/CD19-depleted stem cell transplant. The receptors come from a female patient aged 2-9 years who had a stem cell transplant for aplastic anemia, so the T cells may come from the graft donor.

V and J are TRBV20-1 and TRBJ2-1; D possibly uses TRBD1 or TRBD2 (5 bases each). Trimming stripped 2 bases from V and 4 bases from J, with 18 bases between. Germline V gives CDR1 DFQATT, CDR2 SNEGSKA (reference sequence). There are 16 residues in the CDR3. CDR3 sequence: CSARKFRDPLYNEQFF. The CDR3 DNA follows: TGCAGTGCTAGAAAGTTCCGGGACCCCCTATACAATGAGCAGTTCTTC.

This clonotype was observed at least ten times. The V call is TRBV6-5, the J call TRBJ2-7; weak D call: TRBD2 (7 bases). V lost 2 bases and J lost 7, with 18 bases in between. CDR3 length: 15 amino acids. The V gene's germline CDR1 is MNHEY and CDR2 SVGAGI. CDR3 amino acids: CASSYTAGAAGEQYF. The CDR3 DNA sequence: TGTGCCAGCAGTTACACGGCAGGGGCAGCGGGAGAGCAGTACTTC.

CDR3 amino acids: CATSRDAASYNEQFF. The CDR3 region has the DNA TGTGCCACCAGCAGAGATGCGGCCTCCTACAATGAGCAGTTCTTC. The chain recombines TRBV15 with TRBJ2-1; the D is unclear. V lost 0 bases, J lost 0 bases, and 6 bases lay in between. The germline CDR1 and CDR2 sequences are LNHNV and YYDKDF (reference sequence). The CDR3 is 15 amino acids.

V is TRBV7-2 and J is TRBJ2-3, with D uncertain. Per the germline V gene, CDR1 is SGHTA and CDR2 is FQGNSA. This CDR3 comprises 15 residues. Deletions cut 3 bases from V and 2 bases from J, with 12 bases between. This chain's CDR3 is CASSLGTYATDTQYF. CDR3 DNA: TGTGCCAGCAGCTTGGGCACCTACGCCACAGATACGCAGTATTTT.

J is TRBJ2-3 and V is TRBV4-3, with 10 bases that match TRBD2. Germline V gene lookup returns CDR1 LGHNA and CDR2 YSLEER. The CDR3 sequence is 16 residues long. V lost 0 bases and J lost 5; bases outside the gene matches: 5. The CDR3 sequence is CASSQDFLAGVDTQYF. The CDR3 DNA reads as TGCGCCAGCAGCCAAGATTTTCTAGCGGGAGTAGATACGCAGTATTTT.

The chain links TRBV18 to TRBJ2-1; D not certain. Trimming removed 0 bases at V and 10 bases at J, with 10 bases between. Germline CDR1 is KGHSH and CDR2 is LQKENI. This CDR3 is built from 13 residues. CDR3 nucleotides: TGTGCCAGCTCACCACCGAGCATGCCAGAGCAGTTCTTC. Translation: CASSPPSMPEQFF.

This clonotype has more than one count but fewer than ten. This chain links TRBV18 with TRBJ2-7, with a possible D match to TRBD1 (6 bases). Trimming stripped 4 bases from V and 2 bases from J, with 12 bases between. Germline values: CDR1 KGHSH, CDR2 LQKENI. This CDR3 contains 14 residues. CDR3 bases: TGTGCCAGCTCACACACTCAGGGGACCTACGAGCAGTACGTC. Translation gives CASSHTQGTYEQYV.

This clonotype came up a few times. The rearrangement uses TRBV6-1 and TRBJ2-5; 9 bases align to TRBD1. Germline values: CDR1 MNHNS, CDR2 SASEGT. This CDR3 spans 16 amino acids. The trim removed 3 bases at V and 6 bases at J, leaving 11 bases unmatched. The CDR3 loop reads CASSEAGTGTPQTQYF. CDR3 DNA: TGTGCCAGCAGTGAGGCCGGGACAGGGACCCCTCAGACCCAGTACTTC.

This clonotype was observed at least ten times. The chain is built from TRBV12-3 or TRBV12-4 and TRBJ2-7; TRBD1 might be the D (5 bases). V gave up 3 bases and J gave up 0 bases, with 6 bases separating them. This CDR3 is 13 amino acids long. CDR3 amino acids: CASSFRDSYEQYV. The CDR3 DNA follows: TGTGCCAGCAGTTTCAGGGACTCCTACGAGCAGTACGTC.

In this sample, this clonotype turned up a few times. This rearrangement joins TRBV15 to TRBJ2-1; weak D call: TRBD1 (6 bases). This CDR3 region has 16 residues. V gave up 3 bases and J gave up 6 bases, with 18 bases separating them. Germline V gene data show CDR1 as LNHNV and CDR2 as YYDKDF (reference sequence). This CDR3 reads CATSRGAGGRLNEQFF. The CDR3 region has the DNA TGTGCCACCAGCAGGGGGGCCGGTGGACGGCTCAATGAGCAGTTCTTC.

This clonotype was detected only a few times. The chain employs TRBV7-8 and TRBJ1-1; D is uncertain. CDR1 SGHVS and CDR2 FQNEAQ come from the germline V gene. The CDR3 consists of 14 residues. V lost 6 bases to trimming and J lost 3 bases, with 14 bases between them. This chain's CDR3 is CASRAPESHTEAFF. Written as DNA, the CDR3 is TGTGCCAGCAGGGCTCCTGAATCTCACACTGAAGCTTTCTTT.

This clonotype was seen a handful of times. The chain has TRBV19 and TRBJ1-4; 8 bases map to TRBD1. This CDR3 has 13 residues. The germline V gene has CDR1 LNHDA and CDR2 SQIVND (reference sequence). V trimming: 9 bases; J trimming: 8 bases; junction bases outside the gene matches: 8. The CDR3 DNA is TGTGCCAGCCGGACAGGGACGAGAGAAAAACTGTTTTTT. It is translated as CASRTGTREKLFF.

The V and J genes are TRBV11-1 and TRBJ1-5; perhaps TRBD1 as D (5 bases). Between the trimmed V and J ends, which lost 5 bases and 7 bases, there was a span of 12 bases. The CDR3 extends over 13 amino acids. Germline CDR1 and CDR2: SGHAT and FQDESV (reference sequence). The chain's CDR3 is CASSIIGGQPQHF. CDR3 DNA sequence: TGTGCCAGCAGCATCATCGGGGGGCAGCCCCAGCATTTT.

The J gene is TRBJ1-4, the V gene TRBV7-9, with TRBD1 identical over 7 bases. J gave up 8 bases and V 5 bases, and 8 bases lay outside the gene matches. The CDR3 runs to 14 residues. From germline, CDR1 is SEHNR and CDR2 FQNEAQ (reference sequence). Here the CDR3 reads CASSGISGGEKLFF. CDR3 nucleotide sequence: TGTGCCAGCAGCGGGATCTCAGGGGGGGAAAAACTGTTTTTT.

In its sample, this clonotype was seen a few times. The rearrangement links TRBV20-1 to TRBJ2-2; D is unclear. This CDR3 spans 15 amino acids. CDR1 is DFQATT, CDR2 SNEGSKA, per germline (reference sequence). V was clipped by 1 base and J by 0 bases, with 9 bases between them. In DNA form, the CDR3 reads TGCAGTGCTAGAGGAAGGCTAGCGAACACCGGGGAGCTGTTTTTT. It yields the protein CSARGRLANTGELFF.

This clonotype occurred a few times. The J gene is TRBJ2-4, the V gene TRBV5-4; 8 bases align to TRBD1. The CDR3 loop spans 15 amino acids. The V segment lost 4 bases and the J segment 0 bases; nucleotides outside the gene matches: 3. Germline CDR1 reads SGHNT; CDR2 reads YYREEE (reference sequence). DNA for the CDR3: TGTGCCAGCAGCCGGACAGGGATAGCCAAAAACATTCAGTACTTC. Translated: CASSRTGIAKNIQYF.

This clonotype has a count of ten or more. The chain couples TRBV29-1 to TRBJ1-1; possibly TRBD1 for D (6 bases). The V end was cut by 5 bases, the J end by 4 bases, with 11 bases between. Looked up from germline, CDR1 is SQVTM and CDR2 is ANQGSEA. The CDR3 covers 12 residues. The CDR3 loop is CSVQRDTTEAFF. The CDR3 nucleotides read TGCAGCGTTCAACGGGACACCACTGAAGCTTTCTTT.

This clonotype was seen a handful of times. V and J are TRBV28 and TRBJ2-7; the D gene is possibly TRBD2 (5 bases). V lost 2 bases to trimming and J lost 5 bases, with 13 bases between them. The CDR3 sequence is 14 residues long. Per the germline V gene, CDR1 is MDHEN and CDR2 is SYDVKM. CDR3 coding DNA: TGTGCCAGCAGTTTAAGGCCGGGATACAACGAGCAGTACGTC. Amino acid sequence: CASSLRPGYNEQYV.

The chain couples TRBV9 to TRBJ2-3; the match to TRBD2 covers 9 bases. The CDR3 is made up of 15 amino acids. CDR1 is SGDLS and CDR2 is YYNGEE in the germline V gene. V was clipped by 3 bases and J by 0 bases; unmatched bases: 2. In nucleotides, the CDR3 is TGTGCCAGCAGCGCTAGCGGGATTAGCACAGATACGCAGTATTTT. Translation: CASSASGISTDTQYF.

The chain is built from TRBV20-1 and TRBJ1-3; the D is unclear. Germline lookup yields CDR1 DFQATT and CDR2 SNEGSKA (reference sequence). The CDR3 covers 13 residues. Trimming took 4 bases from V and 0 from J, leaving 7 bases between them. DNA for the CDR3: TGCAGTGCTATTACCGGCTCTGGAAACACCATATATTTT. It codes for CSAITGSGNTIYF.

The CDR3 coding sequence is TGTGCCAGCAGTGAAAGGGGACCGCTTACCTACGAGCAGTACTTC. It specifies CASSERGPLTYEQYF. This chain connects TRBV2 to TRBJ2-7; D might be TRBD1 or TRBD2, each matching 5 bases. Trimming removed 2 bases from V and 2 bases from J, with 13 bases in between. The CDR3 loop spans 15 amino acids. Germline V CDR1 and CDR2: SNHLY, FYNNEI.